These 9 T cell receptor beta chains share one sample of origin, sequenced in a study of blood T cell repertoires in COVID-19. Generated by immunoSEQ multiplex PCR, the TCRdb table keeps only in-frame clones and is missing some. This sample yields around 140,000 clones, of which 85% to 90% are seen a single time; about 11% belongs to the top ten. Source material: PBMCs or T cells enriched from blood (not recorded which). The receptors were gathered from a man between 60 and 70 years old who had recovered from COVID-19.

The chain links TRBV7-9 to TRBJ1-3, with TRBD1 as a possible D gene (6 bases). Germline values: CDR1 SEHNR, CDR2 FQNEAQ (reference sequence). The V and J ends lost 5 bases and 0 bases respectively, with 14 bases between them. CDR3 length: 16 residues. The CDR3 DNA sequence: TGTGCCAGCAGCCCTCCTCAGGGGAGCTCTGGAAACACCATATATTTT. Translated: CASSPPQGSSGNTIYF.

The V gene is TRBV30, the J gene TRBJ2-2, with D tentatively TRBD1 (5 bases). The CDR3 has 14 residues. Per the germline V gene, CDR1 is GTSNPN and CDR2 is SVGIG (reference sequence). V lost 2 bases to trimming and J lost 4 bases, with 11 bases between them. CDR3 sequence (DNA): TGTGCCTGGAGTAAAAGGGGATCCACCGGGGAGCTGTTTTTT. Protein sequence: CAWSKRGSTGELFF.

This chain uses TRBV5-1 with TRBJ1-2; weak D call: TRBD1 (6 bases). Germline assignment: CDR1 SGHRS and CDR2 YFSETQ. V dropped 3 bases and J dropped 8 bases, with 23 bases sitting between them. The CDR3 length is 16 residues. The CDR3 protein is CASSYLTGTPVEGYTF. The CDR3 nucleotides read TGCGCCAGCAGCTACTTAACCGGGACACCCGTCGAGGGCTACACCTTC.

The V and J genes are TRBV4-1 and TRBJ1-5; TRBD1 matches 7 bases. The CDR3 runs to 15 residues. The junction had 4 bases not matched to a gene; V was cut back by 0 bases and J by 5 bases. The germline V gene encodes CDR1 MGHRA and CDR2 YSYEKL. CDR3 nucleotides: TGCGCCAGCAGCCAAGATGGGACAGATGATCAGCCCCAGCATTTT. Its translation is CASSQDGTDDQPQHF.

Written as DNA, the CDR3 is TGTGCCAGCAGTCTCCCGGGACAGGTTATAGCCGGGGAGCTGTTTTTT. As protein: CASSLPGQVIAGELFF. The J gene is TRBJ2-2, the V gene TRBV5-6; 8 bases line up with TRBD1. The ends lost 5 bases at V and 6 bases at J; junction bases unmatched: 12. Germline loops: CDR1 SGHDT, CDR2 YYEEEE. CDR3 size: 16 residues.

The chain combines TRBV5-1 with TRBJ2-3; TRBD2 might be the D (5 bases). The CDR3 spans 15 residues. The germline V gene has CDR1 SGHRS and CDR2 YFSETQ. Trimming pared 2 bases from V and 1 base from J, leaving 11 bases between. The CDR3 spells CASSLGLSGTDTQYF. CDR3 DNA sequence: TGCGCCAGCAGCTTAGGACTCTCGGGCACAGATACGCAGTATTTT. The whole variable domain, filled in from reference TRBV5-1 and TRBJ2-3, reads KAGVTQTPRYLIKTRGQQVTLSCSPISGHRSVSWYQQTPGQGLQFLFEYFSETQRNKGNFPGRFSGRQFSNSRSEMNVSTLELGDSALYLCASSLGLSGTDTQYFGPGTRLTVL.

The chain joins TRBV19 to TRBJ1-2; 7 bases line up with TRBD1. Germline CDR1 LNHDA, CDR2 SQIVND (reference sequence). V gave up 7 bases and J gave up 5 bases; unmatched junction bases: 10. The CDR3 runs 14 residues. The CDR3 protein is CASNDRAKAYGYTF. The DNA of the CDR3 is TGTGCCAGTAACGACAGGGCAAAAGCATATGGCTACACCTTC. The full variable domain, rest sourced from reference TRBV19 and TRBJ1-2, is DGGITQSPKYLFRKEGQNVTLSCEQNLNHDAMYWYRQDPGQGLRLIYYSQIVNDFQKGDIAEGYSVSREKKESFPLTVTSAQKNPTAFYLCASNDRAKAYGYTFGSGTRLTVV.

A word on this clone: Other nucleotide sequences in the sample specify the same CDR3. The chain combines TRBV30 with TRBJ2-3; the match to TRBD2 covers 9 bases. The length of the CDR3 is 14 residues. The germline CDR1 and CDR2 sequences are GTSNPN and SVGIG (reference sequence). The V gene end was trimmed by 3 bases and the J gene end by 2 bases; junction bases not matched to a gene: 3. Here the CDR3 reads CAWRLAGSTDTQYF. The CDR3 DNA reads TGTGCCTGGAGACTAGCGGGCTCCACAGATACGCAGTATTTT.

This chain connects TRBV6-1 to TRBJ1-5, with 8 bases lining up with TRBD1. The V segment lost 2 bases and the J segment 1 base; nucleotides outside the gene matches: 4. The V gene's germline CDR1 is MNHNS and CDR2 SASEGT. There are 16 residues in the CDR3. The CDR3 DNA follows: TGTGCCAGCAGTGAAATTGACAGGGGAAGCAATCAGCCCCAGCATTTT. The encoded protein is CASSEIDRGSNQPQHF.